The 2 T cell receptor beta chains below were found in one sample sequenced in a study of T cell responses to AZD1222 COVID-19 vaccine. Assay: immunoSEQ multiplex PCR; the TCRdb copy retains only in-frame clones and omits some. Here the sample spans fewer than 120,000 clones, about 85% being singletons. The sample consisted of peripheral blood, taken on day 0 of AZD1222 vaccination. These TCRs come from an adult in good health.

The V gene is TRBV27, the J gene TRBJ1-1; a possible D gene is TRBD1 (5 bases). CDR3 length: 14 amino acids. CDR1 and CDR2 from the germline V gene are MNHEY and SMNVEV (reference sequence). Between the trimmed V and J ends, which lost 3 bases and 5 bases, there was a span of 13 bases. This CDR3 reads CASSFGRVGTEAFF. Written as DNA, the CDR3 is TGTGCCAGCAGTTTCGGCAGGGTAGGGACTGAAGCTTTCTTT.

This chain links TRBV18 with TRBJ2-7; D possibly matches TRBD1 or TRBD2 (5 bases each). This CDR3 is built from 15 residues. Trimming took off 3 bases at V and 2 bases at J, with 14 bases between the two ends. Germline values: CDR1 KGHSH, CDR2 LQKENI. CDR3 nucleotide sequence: TGTGCCAGCTCACCTCGGGACGGCGTCCCCTACGAGCAGTACTTC. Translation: CASSPRDGVPYEQYF.